The rows below give T cell receptor beta chains drawn from one sample of a study of CD8 T cells in ankylosing spondylitis. One entry per CDR3 protein, called by TCRdb with MiXCR from the 5' RACE reads. There are around 130,000 distinct CDR3 sequences in the sample; around 7% occur only once, and more than 10% lies in the top ten. The sample was blood, either unsorted or a sorted T cell fraction (not recorded which). These receptors all stem from a male donor with ankylosing spondylitis or in good health (not recorded which). CDR3s leave out the opening cysteine and the closing phenylalanine or tryptophan. D genes are given only for firm matches.

D: -
J: TRBJ1-5
V: TRBV20-1
length: 12
CDR3: SAAAGEGNQPQH

D: -
J: TRBJ1-5
V: TRBV11-2
length: 13
CDR3: ASSLDLGGNQPQH

D: -
J: TRBJ1-2
V: TRBV7-2
length: 13
CDR3: ASSPTPTTGNGYT

D: -
J: TRBJ1-1
V: TRBV10-3
length: 11
CDR3: AISPGSGTEAF

D: TRBD2
J: TRBJ2-7
V: TRBV7-2
length: 13
CDR3: ASSPGLAGLYEQY

D: -
J: TRBJ1-1
V: TRBV5-1
length: 11
CDR3: ASSLTVNTEAF

D: -
J: TRBJ1-1
V: TRBV29-1
length: 10
CDR3: SVKVWNTEAF

D: -
J: TRBJ2-7
V: TRBV20-1
length: 14
CDR3: SASGANLPSSYEQY

D: -
J: TRBJ2-5
V: TRBV30
length: 12
CDR3: AWSLQGMRETQY

D: -
J: TRBJ1-4
V: TRBV15
length: 13
CDR3: ATSRAEEYNEKLF

D: TRBD2
J: TRBJ2-7
V: TRBV5-1
length: 14
CDR3: ASSLDGLAHLNEQY

D: TRBD1
J: TRBJ1-1
V: TRBV12-3/TRBV12-4
length: 13
CDR3: ASTKDRGQGTEAF

D: -
J: TRBJ2-7
V: TRBV27
length: 10
CDR3: ASRNREVEQY

D: TRBD1
J: TRBJ2-5
V: TRBV6-1
length: 14
CDR3: ASSEEAGTGEETQY